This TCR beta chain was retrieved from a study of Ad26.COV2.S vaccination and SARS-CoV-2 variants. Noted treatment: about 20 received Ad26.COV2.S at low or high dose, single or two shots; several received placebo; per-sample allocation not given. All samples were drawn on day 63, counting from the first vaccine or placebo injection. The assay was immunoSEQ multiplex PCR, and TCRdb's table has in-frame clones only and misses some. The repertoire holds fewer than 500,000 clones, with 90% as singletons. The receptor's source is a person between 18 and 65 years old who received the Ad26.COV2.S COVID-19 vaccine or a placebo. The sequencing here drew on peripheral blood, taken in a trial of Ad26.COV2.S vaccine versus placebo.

In nucleotides, the CDR3 is TGTGCCATTGGGAATCACGACAGGGCGATGGGTAACACCGGGGAGCTGTTTTTT. This sequence encodes CAIGNHDRAMGNTGELFF. The chain links TRBV10-3 to TRBJ2-2; 7 nucleotides align to TRBD1. The germline V gene has CDR1 ENHRY and CDR2 SYGVKD. V trimming: 9 bases; J trimming: 2 bases; junction bases outside the gene matches: 18. The CDR3 covers 18 residues.